The 9 T cell receptor beta chains presented below share a single source sample, sequenced in a study of monozygotic twins with cystic fibrosis. Clones were sequenced by immunoSEQ multiplex PCR, and TCRdb holds only the in-frame ones, with some missing. The sample has about 8,000 clones; approximately 95% are singletons. The source material was blood. Receptor source: a boy between 2 and 10 years old with cystic fibrosis.

This clone came up a few times. The J gene is TRBJ1-1, the V gene TRBV4-1; D remains unclear. The germline V gene has CDR1 MGHRA and CDR2 YSYEKL. The CDR3 covers 15 residues. V was cut by 8 bases and J by 0 bases, with 16 bases left in between. DNA of the CDR3: TGCGCCAGCCAGGCCGATGGATACATGAACACTGAAGCTTTCTTT. This gives the protein CASQADGYMNTEAFF.

The V call is TRBV11-2, the J call TRBJ2-7; D is undetermined. Trimming pared 6 bases from V and 0 bases from J, leaving 12 bases between. There are 14 residues in the CDR3. Germline CDR1 reads SGHAT; CDR2 reads FQNNGV. The CDR3 reads CASRYDTNSYEQYF. The CDR3 DNA follows: TGTGCCAGCAGATACGACACAAACTCCTACGAGCAGTACTTC.

This sequence joins TRBV18 and TRBJ1-1; D is unclear. CDR1 KGHSH and CDR2 LQKENI come from the germline V gene. This CDR3 comprises 15 residues. The V and J ends lost 3 bases and 2 bases respectively, with 13 bases between them. The CDR3 DNA reads as TGTGCCAGCTCACCTGTTGGAGAGGGAAACACTGAAGCTTTCTTT. Its protein product is CASSPVGEGNTEAFF. Using reference TRBV18 and TRBJ1-1 for the parts outside the CDR3, the full variable domain is NAGVMQNPRHLVRRRGQEARLRCSPMKGHSHVYWYRQLPEEGLKFMVYLQKENIIDESGMPKERFSAEFPKEGPSILRIQQVVRGDSAAYFCASSPVGEGNTEAFFGQGTRLTVV.

The chain combines TRBV7-2 with TRBJ2-7; 7 nucleotides agree with TRBD1. V shed 3 bases and J 9 bases; nucleotides not matched to a gene: 14. Germline V gene lookup returns CDR1 SGHTA and CDR2 FQGNSA. This CDR3 region has 15 residues. In nucleotides, the CDR3 is TGTGCCAGCAGCTTCCGACAGGGTGGAGCCATAAGGCAGTACTTC. Translating it yields CASSFRQGGAIRQYF.

This chain joins TRBV6-6 and TRBJ1-4; D call uncertain. Germline values: CDR1 MNHNY, CDR2 SVGAGI (reference sequence). Trimming left V 6 bases short and J 0 bases short, with 8 bases between. The CDR3 extends over 14 amino acids. CDR3 region: CASRVGTTNEKLFF. DNA of the CDR3: TGTGCCAGCAGGGTAGGGACAACTAATGAAAAACTGTTTTTT.

V and J are TRBV2 and TRBJ2-5, with D uncertain. This CDR3 has 11 amino acids. Germline values: CDR1 SNHLY, CDR2 FYNNEI. Deletions cut 7 bases from V and 4 bases from J, with 7 bases between. The CDR3 spells CASTGGETQYF. CDR3 in DNA: TGTGCCAGCACTGGCGGAGAGACCCAGTACTTC.

This chain uses TRBV7-7 with TRBJ1-1; D is perhaps TRBD1 (5 bases). Trimming shortened V by 4 bases and J by 3 bases, and 9 bases separated the two germline ends. Germline lookup yields CDR1 SSHAT and CDR2 FNYEAQ (reference sequence). This CDR3 contains 13 residues. The CDR3 coding sequence is TGTGCCAGCAGCTCGGGGCCCTACACTGAAGCTTTCTTT. It encodes CASSSGPYTEAFF.

The chain is built from TRBV7-9 and TRBJ2-5; D is uncertain. This CDR3 is built from 10 residues. The V gene's germline CDR1 is SEHNR and CDR2 FQNEAQ (reference sequence). V was clipped by 8 bases and J by 5 bases, with 6 bases between them. This CDR3 reads CASEGETQYF. CDR3 nucleotides: TGTGCCAGCGAAGGGGAGACCCAGTACTTC.

The chain carries TRBV20-1 and TRBJ2-3; D gene uncertain. CDR3 length equals 10 residues. The germline V gene encodes CDR1 DFQATT and CDR2 SNEGSKA (reference sequence). V lost 3 bases and J 7 bases, leaving 5 bases between the germline ends. CDR3 in DNA: TGCAGTGCTAGCAGCTATACGCAGTATTTT. This sequence encodes CSASSYTQYF.